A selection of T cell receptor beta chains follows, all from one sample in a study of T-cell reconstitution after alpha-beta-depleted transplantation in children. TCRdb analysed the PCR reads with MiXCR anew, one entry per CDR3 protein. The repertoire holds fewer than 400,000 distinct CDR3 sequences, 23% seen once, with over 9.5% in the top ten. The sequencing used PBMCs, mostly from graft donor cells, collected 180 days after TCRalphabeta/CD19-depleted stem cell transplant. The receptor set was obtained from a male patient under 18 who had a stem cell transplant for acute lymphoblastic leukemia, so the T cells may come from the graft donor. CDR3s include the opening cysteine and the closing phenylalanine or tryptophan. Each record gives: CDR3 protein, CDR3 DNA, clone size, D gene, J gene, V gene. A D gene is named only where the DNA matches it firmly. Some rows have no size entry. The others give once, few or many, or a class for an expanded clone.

CASSAGEISGRHLTDTQYF | TGCGCCAGCAGCGCCGGAGAGATTAGCGGGAGACACCTCACAGATACGCAGTATTTT | NA | TRBD2 | TRBJ2-3 | TRBV4-1
CSVGDREEQFF | TGCAGCGTGGGGGACAGGGAAGAGCAGTTCTTC | few | TRBD1 | TRBJ2-1 | TRBV29-1
CSVDPRWGLGNTEAFF | TGCAGCGTTGATCCCAGATGGGGTTTAGGGAACACTGAAGCTTTCTTT | many | NA | TRBJ1-1 | TRBV29-1
CASSPEGGNYGYTF | TGCGCCAGCAGCCCTGAGGGGGGAAACTATGGCTACACCTTC | few | NA | TRBJ1-2 | TRBV5-1
CASSLRGRLVYNEQFF | TGTGCCAGCAGTTTAAGAGGTCGACTTGTCTACAATGAGCAGTTCTTC | few | NA | TRBJ2-1 | TRBV12-3/TRBV12-4
CTSSRHARYRESSGNTIYF | TGTACCAGCAGTCGCCACGCCCGATACAGGGAGTCATCTGGAAACACCATATATTTT | NA | NA | TRBJ1-3 | TRBV12-3/TRBV12-4
CASSLRFGGTYEQYF | TGTGCCAGCAGCCTCCGATTTGGTGGTACCTACGAGCAGTACTTC | few | NA | TRBJ2-7 | TRBV7-9
CASSYRDRRNTIYF | TGTGCCAGCAGTTACCGGGACAGAAGAAACACCATATATTTT | NA | TRBD1 | TRBJ1-3 | TRBV6-5
CASSFPSYNEQFF | TGTGCCAGCAGCTTTCCGTCCTACAATGAGCAGTTCTTC | NA | NA | TRBJ2-1 | TRBV7-9
CASSLQVTMNTEAFF | TGTGCCAGCAGTCTACAGGTTACTATGAACACTGAAGCTTTCTTT | few | NA | TRBJ1-1 | TRBV28
CATANDYGYTF | TGTGCCACAGCGAACGACTATGGCTACACCTTC | NA | NA | TRBJ1-2 | TRBV24-1
CASSFAGGGTEAFF | TGCGCCAGCAGCTTCGCGGGGGGCGGCACTGAAGCTTTCTTT | many | NA | TRBJ1-1 | TRBV5-1
CSVEVGNTDTQYF | TGCAGCGTTGAGGTTGGGAACACAGATACGCAGTATTTT | many | NA | TRBJ2-3 | TRBV29-1
CASREVGEKLFF | TGTGCCAGCAGGGAGGTGGGAGAAAAACTGTTTTTT | few | NA | TRBJ1-4 | TRBV25-1
CASSGGLAGLNEQFF | TGTGCCAGCAGTGGGGGACTAGCGGGACTCAATGAGCAGTTCTTC | NA | TRBD2 | TRBJ2-1 | TRBV11-2
CATSVLGGAGNTIYF | TGTGCCACCAGCGTGTTAGGGGGTGCTGGAAACACCATATATTTT | few | NA | TRBJ1-3 | TRBV15
CASSFATSGRVRVYEQYF | TGCGCCAGCAGCTTTGCTACTAGCGGGAGGGTCAGAGTATACGAGCAGTACTTC | few | TRBD2 | TRBJ2-7 | TRBV5-1
CASSGTGNEQFF | TGCGCCAGCAGTGGGACAGGGAATGAGCAGTTCTTC | few | TRBD1 | TRBJ2-1 | TRBV10-2
CASSLWTVTYEQYF | TGTGCCAGCAGTTTATGGACAGTAACCTACGAGCAGTACTTC | NA | NA | TRBJ2-7 | TRBV28
CASSSPTYTDTQYF | TGCGCCAGCAGCTCGCCCACCTACACAGATACGCAGTATTTT | many | NA | TRBJ2-3 | TRBV5-1
CSAPSWTRGSNEQYF | TGCAGTGCTCCGTCATGGACTAGAGGCTCGAACGAGCAGTACTTC | NA | TRBD2 | TRBJ2-7 | TRBV20-1
CASSLAETKNIQYF | TGTGCCAGCAGCTTAGCAGAGACCAAAAACATTCAGTACTTC | NA | NA | TRBJ2-4 | TRBV7-6
CASSLAYGNFLNEKLFF | TGTGCCAGCAGCTTAGCGTATGGAAACTTCCTCAATGAAAAACTGTTTTTT | NA | NA | TRBJ1-4 | TRBV7-9
CASSQEYSGSYNEQFF | TGCGCCAGCAGCCAAGAGTATTCAGGCTCCTACAATGAGCAGTTCTTC | NA | NA | TRBJ2-1 | TRBV4-1
CSAYAGTPGSEQYF | TGCAGTGCTTACGCCGGGACTCCCGGGTCCGAGCAGTACTTC | few | NA | TRBJ2-7 | TRBV20-1
CASSYSIPRNYGYTF | TGTGCCAGCAGTTACTCGATACCTCGAAACTATGGCTACACCTTC | NA | NA | TRBJ1-2 | TRBV6-5
CRVDYLNTGELFF | TGCAGAGTTGATTACTTGAACACCGGGGAGCTGTTTTTT | NA | NA | TRBJ2-2 | TRBV29-1
CASSLWELEETQYF | TGCGCCAGCAGCTTGTGGGAGCTGGAAGAGACCCAGTACTTC | NA | NA | TRBJ2-5 | TRBV5-1
CAISVLSTDTQYF | TGTGCCATCAGTGTTCTTAGCACAGATACGCAGTATTTT | few | NA | TRBJ2-3 | TRBV10-3
CASSLGTVPEGPEAFF | TGTGCCAGCAGCCTAGGGACAGTCCCGGAGGGACCCGAAGCTTTCTTT | NA | TRBD1 | TRBJ1-1 | TRBV7-6
CASSLGGLAAYNEQFF | TGTGCCAGCAGTTTAGGGGGACTAGCGGCGTACAATGAGCAGTTCTTC | NA | TRBD2 | TRBJ2-1 | TRBV12-3/TRBV12-4
CASSLIGLAGGENTGELFF | TGCGCCAGCAGCTTGATCGGACTAGCGGGAGGCGAGAACACCGGGGAGCTGTTTTTT | few | TRBD2 | TRBJ2-2 | TRBV5-1
CASSSYTGSRRINEQFF | TGTGCCAGCAGCTCTTATACAGGGAGTCGGCGAATAAATGAGCAGTTCTTC | few | NA | TRBJ2-1 | TRBV7-9
CASSSYRGLNTEAFF | TGTGCCAGCAGTAGTTACAGGGGGCTGAACACTGAAGCTTTCTTT | few | TRBD1 | TRBJ1-1 | TRBV12-3/TRBV12-4
CASSSLRATNTEAFF | TGTGCCAGCAGCTCCCTGCGTGCCACGAACACTGAAGCTTTCTTT | few | NA | TRBJ1-1 | TRBV7-8
CASSRDSITYNEQFF | TGTGCCAGCAGTCGGGACTCTATAACCTACAATGAGCAGTTCTTC | many | NA | TRBJ2-1 | TRBV7-9
CASSVATSGLRDTQYF | TGTGCCAGCAGCGTAGCTACGTCGGGGCTTCGAGATACGCAGTATTTT | few | NA | TRBJ2-3 | TRBV9
CASSLVGTSGRAFYEQYF | TGTGCCAGCAGCTTAGTTGGGACTAGCGGGAGGGCGTTTTACGAGCAGTACTTC | NA | TRBD2 | TRBJ2-7 | TRBV7-8
CSVDLRGNSYEQYF | TGCAGCGTTGATTTGAGGGGTAATTCCTACGAGCAGTACTTC | NA | NA | TRBJ2-7 | TRBV29-1
CSVVRTDTQYF | TGCAGCGTTGTGCGCACAGATACGCAGTATTTT | NA | NA | TRBJ2-3 | TRBV29-1
CASSPKWVQGAKEQPQHF | TGTGCCAGCAGCCCTAAATGGGTACAGGGGGCGAAAGAGCAGCCCCAGCATTTT | once | NA | TRBJ1-5 | TRBV21-1
CASSDPFVVSVLTF | TGTGCCAGCAGTGACCCCTTCGTGGTCAGCGTCCTGACTTTC | once | NA | TRBJ2-6 | TRBV2
CASSLEVYPGGEQYF | TGCGCCAGCAGCTTGGAAGTTTATCCAGGGGGCGAGCAGTACTTC | few | TRBD1 | TRBJ2-7 | TRBV5-1
CASSRPTNTEAFF | TGTGCCAGCAGCCGACCGACGAACACTGAAGCTTTCTTT | NA | NA | TRBJ1-1 | TRBV5-5
CASTQVDLYEQYF | TGTGCCAGCACGCAGGTTGACCTATACGAGCAGTACTTC | few | NA | TRBJ2-7 | TRBV28
CASSLGPGPPLDEQFF | TGTGCCAGCAGCTTAGGGCCGGGACCCCCGCTCGATGAGCAGTTCTTC | NA | NA | TRBJ2-1 | TRBV7-2